The rows below give T cell receptor beta chains drawn from one sample of a study of patients and donors after allogeneic stem cell transplantation. TCRdb ran MiXCR on the RT-PCR reads and lists one entry per CDR3 protein. The sample has hundreds of thousands of distinct CDR3 sequences; 16% are singletons. The sequenced material came from blood, either unsorted or a sorted T cell fraction (not recorded which). Receptors were obtained from a human donor who was either an allogeneic HSCT recipient or a stem cell or donor lymphocyte infusion donor (not recorded which). It is not recorded whose cells these are; they may come from a transplant donor. CDR3s include the opening cysteine and the closing phenylalanine or tryptophan.

V gene,J gene,CDR3 protein
TRBV3-1,TRBJ2-2,CASSPTSDYAGELFF
TRBV19,TRBJ1-5,CASSMWDSSNQPQHF
TRBV7-9,TRBJ1-5,CASSFDWGNQPQHF
TRBV5-1,TRBJ1-5,CASSLSTGLDQPQHF
TRBV27,TRBJ2-3,CASSLILAGGPDTQYF
TRBV7-9,TRBJ2-5,CASSSVEGALKTQYF
TRBV7-6,TRBJ2-7,CASSPHFRSYEQYF
TRBV5-1,TRBJ2-2,CASSFGTGGTGELFF
TRBV27,TRBJ1-1,CASSSLWDGTETFF
TRBV29-1,TRBJ1-4,CSVRRRSYEKLFF
TRBV27,TRBJ2-1,CASSPRGKRELNEQFF
TRBV7-7,TRBJ2-1,CASSSDGGSYNEQFF
TRBV11-3,TRBJ2-7,CASSLVSGESYEQYF
TRBV3-1,TRBJ2-4,CASSQEPLAKNIQYF
TRBV27,TRBJ2-1,CASSPSRAYNEQFF
TRBV5-1,TRBJ2-1,CASSGQAGVEQFF
TRBV10-3,TRBJ2-5,CATGQGQETQYF
TRBV18,TRBJ2-1,CASSPPRQGIHEQFF
TRBV7-9,TRBJ2-2,CASSFGAEGNTGELFF
TRBV7-9,TRBJ2-7,CASSLAKDYSYEQYF
TRBV28,TRBJ2-5,CASSRGQDLQETQYF
TRBV12-3/TRBV12-4,TRBJ1-5,CASSTGTVSNQPQHF
TRBV11-1,TRBJ2-1,CASSFGVLGTGDVNYEQFF
TRBV6-1,TRBJ2-7,CASSPVTSGLRQYF
TRBV5-1,TRBJ1-3,CASRQGFGSGNTIYF
TRBV6-1,TRBJ2-2,CASISLAGYTGELFF
TRBV29-1,TRBJ2-2,CSVEPPQGNTGELFF
TRBV7-2,TRBJ2-5,CASSSLLGGETQYF
TRBV4-1,TRBJ2-1,CASNLGGSSNEQFF
TRBV6-1,TRBJ1-5,CASNVNSNQPQHF
TRBV7-9,TRBJ2-7,CASSLRDFPYEQYF
TRBV20-1,TRBJ2-7,CSASQNGLAGVEQYF
TRBV6-4,TRBJ2-2,CASSDSLSKGELFF
TRBV19,TRBJ1-4,CASKRGEREKLFF
TRBV5-1,TRBJ2-3,CASSLPRREGTDTQYF
TRBV7-2,TRBJ1-1,CASSLRGRVPEAFF
TRBV7-9,TRBJ2-3,CASSLATSGGSDTQYF
TRBV24-1,TRBJ2-1,CATSDRGQGVDEQFF
TRBV25-1,TRBJ2-1,CASATSGHYNEQFF
TRBV10-3,TRBJ2-1,CASDGGGRVDEQFF
TRBV20-1,TRBJ1-1,CSARKGPRNTEAFF
TRBV30,TRBJ2-2,CAWSVLGTANTGELFF
TRBV4-2,TRBJ1-1,CASSATPNTEAFF
TRBV12-3/TRBV12-4,TRBJ1-4,CASCGQDDEKLFF
TRBV10-2,TRBJ2-7,CASSEGRAGYEQYF
TRBV11-1,TRBJ2-2,CASRALTSGRARTGELFF